Listed here are 21 T cell receptor beta chains from one sample, sequenced in a study of blood T cells in healthy people across ages (dated by TCRdb to the mid-2010s). The library was produced with 5' RACE. These reads were obtained on an Illumina HiSeq 2500. A second PCR of roughly 6 to 11 cycles was run with a J-beta primer mix and a sample-barcoded 5' primer. Starting from the raw public reads, TCRdb applied fastp trimming at Q25, assembled clones with MiXCR and retained in-frame beta chains. When rows share a CDR3 protein, they turn into one entry using the most common DNA and genes. In all, the sample holds about 780,000 distinct CDR3 sequences, and under 30% of those were seen once. Of the sample, around 2.9% is held by the ten largest clones. Another study also made use of these data, one on T cells of mothers and their children.

Sequencing was performed on blood. The receptor set was obtained from a boy aged 5 to 17 in good health.

This rearrangement joins TRBV7-2 to TRBJ2-7; D may be TRBD1 or TRBD2 (5 bases each). Trimming stripped 3 bases from V and 7 bases from J, with 13 bases between. The CDR3 is made up of 13 amino acids. The germline V gene has CDR1 SGHTA and CDR2 FQGNSA. The DNA of the CDR3 is TGTGCCAGCAGCTTCTCTCGGGGCGAGGAGCAGTACTTC. Translation: CASSFSRGEEQYF.

This clonotype has a handful of counts. The chain has TRBV12-3 or TRBV12-4 and TRBJ2-2; 9 bases are a match to TRBD2. This CDR3 has 16 residues. Trimming removed 7 bases from V and 4 bases from J; junction bases left unmatched: 10. The CDR3 is CASISSGGLPTGELFF. DNA for the CDR3: TGTGCCAGCATTTCAAGCGGGGGGCTCCCCACCGGGGAGCTGTTTTTT.

This clonotype came up a few times. An end of the junction does not agree with germline; a read error may underlie this. The chain has TRBV11-2 and TRBJ2-1, with D possibly being TRBD1 or TRBD2 (6 bases each). The CDR3 runs 15 residues. CDR1 and CDR2 from the germline V gene are SGHAT and FQNNGV. CDR3 region: CASSSTGDRDNGQFF. The CDR3 nucleotides are TGTGCCAGCAGCTCCACGGGGGATAGGGACAATGGGCAGTTCTTC.

The sample holds a few counts of this clonotype. The V gene is TRBV4-2, the J gene TRBJ1-5; weak D call: TRBD1 (5 bases). The V end lost 3 bases, the J end lost 0 bases, and 15 bases lay between the germline ends. The CDR3 is made up of 17 amino acids. CDR1 LGHNA and CDR2 YNFKEQ come from the germline V gene. CDR3: CASSQSVGGSSNQPQHF. In nucleotides, the CDR3 is TGTGCCAGCAGCCAGTCTGTTGGGGGGTCTAGCAATCAGCCCCAGCATTTT.

V gene TRBV19 combines with J gene TRBJ2-2; 9 bases fit TRBD2. Germline V gene data show CDR1 as LNHDA and CDR2 as SQIVND (reference sequence). The CDR3 contains 14 residues. After removal of 5 bases from V and 6 bases from J, the junction contained 4 bases not matched to a gene. The CDR3 loop is CASSRAGGAGELFF. The CDR3 region has the DNA TGTGCCAGTAGTCGAGCGGGGGGAGCCGGGGAGCTGTTTTTT.

Written as DNA, the CDR3 is TGTGCCACCAGCAGAGAGCCAAGCTACAATGAGCAGTTCTTC. Amino acid sequence: CATSREPSYNEQFF. The V and J genes are TRBV15 and TRBJ2-1; D not resolved. The CDR3 totals 14 residues. CDR1 and CDR2 from the germline V gene are LNHNV and YYDKDF (reference sequence). Trimming cost V 0 bases and J 3 bases, with 6 bases left between them. Looking up the rest from reference TRBV15 and TRBJ2-1 gives the full variable domain: DAMVIQNPRYQVTQFGKPVTLSCSQTLNHNVMYWYQQKSSQAPKLLFHYYDKDFNNEADTPDNFQSRRPNTSFCFLDIRSPGLGDTAMYLCATSREPSYNEQFFGPGTRLTVL.

The chain has TRBV6-5 and TRBJ2-7; possibly TRBD2 for D (6 bases). V dropped 0 bases and J dropped 1 base, with 13 bases sitting between them. The germline V gene encodes CDR1 MNHEY and CDR2 SVGAGI. The CDR3 is 16 residues long. CDR3 sequence (DNA): TGTGCCAGCAGTTACTCGAAGGCACGGGGGTCCTACGAGCAGTACTTC. Residues: CASSYSKARGSYEQYF.

J is TRBJ1-5 and V is TRBV12-3 or TRBV12-4; TRBD1 might be the D (5 bases). The CDR3 is 15 amino acids. The V gene lost 5 bases and the J gene lost 0 bases, with 11 bases spanning the gap. The CDR3 protein is CASSPGPPSNQPQHF. The CDR3 DNA follows: TGTGCCAGCAGTCCGGGACCCCCTAGCAATCAGCCCCAGCATTTT.

This clonotype showed up just a few times. The junction departs from the called germline gene at one end, perhaps through a read error. V is TRBV7-7 and J is TRBJ2-5; D not certain. The CDR3 sequence is 14 residues long. CDR1 is SSHAT and CDR2 is FNYEAQ in the germline V gene (reference sequence). Here the CDR3 DNA reads TGTGCTAGCATGTCCAGGAACCAACAAGAGACCCAGTACTTC. Residues: CASMSRNQQETQYF.

This clonotype turned up a few times. V usage is TRBV12-3 or TRBV12-4 and J usage is TRBJ2-3, with TRBD2 matching 10 bases. The CDR3 extends over 16 amino acids. The J segment lost 1 base and the V segment lost 3 bases, leaving 4 bases of the junction unmatched. Here the CDR3 reads CASSFQSGGGTDTQYF. CDR3 nucleotide sequence: TGTGCCAGCAGTTTTCAAAGCGGGGGGGGCACAGATACGCAGTATTTT.

The chain has TRBV28 and TRBJ2-1, with D uncertain. The J call may be incorrect, as the DNA end agrees better with TRBJ2-7. The CDR3 extends over 13 amino acids. The germline gives CDR1 MDHEN, CDR2 SYDVKM. The CDR3: CASSTRVPYEQYF. The CDR3 DNA reads as TGTGCCAGCAGTACCCGGGTTCCCTACGAGCAGTACTTC.

A few counts support this clonotype. The V call is TRBV5-6, the J call TRBJ2-1; 7 nucleotides line up with TRBD1. The CDR3 consists of 15 residues. Germline values: CDR1 SGHDT, CDR2 YYEEEE. Germline trimming cut 3 bases from V and 5 bases from J; bases unmatched to any gene: 8. CDR3 protein: CASSSDRAIDNEQFF. The CDR3 DNA is TGTGCCAGCAGCTCTGACAGGGCAATCGACAATGAGCAGTTCTTC.

This clonotype was recorded a few times. The chain is built from TRBV20-1 and TRBJ1-1, with 7 nucleotides matching TRBD1. Trimming took 2 bases from V and 6 from J; bases not matched to a gene: 9. CDR3 length: 14 amino acids. CDR1 is DFQATT and CDR2 is SNEGSKA in the germline V gene (reference sequence). The CDR3 DNA sequence: TGCAGTGCTAGACGGGCAGGGGGGTCGGCTGAAGCTTTCTTT. It specifies CSARRAGGSAEAFF.

J is TRBJ2-1 and V is TRBV5-1; 8 bases map to TRBD2. Per the germline V gene, CDR1 is SGHRS and CDR2 is YFSETQ. CDR3 length: 15 residues. The V gene end was trimmed by 0 bases and the J gene end by 7 bases; junction bases not matched to a gene: 6. The CDR3: CASSLASGGVNEQFF. The CDR3, as DNA: TGCGCCAGCAGCTTGGCCAGCGGGGGAGTTAATGAGCAGTTCTTC.

The chain links TRBV6-6 to TRBJ2-4; 16 bases line up with TRBD2. The germline V gene encodes CDR1 MNHNY and CDR2 SVGAGI (reference sequence). V shed 4 bases, J shed 7 bases, and the junction held 4 bases outside the gene matches. CDR3 length: 16 amino acids. For the CDR3, the DNA is TGTGCCAGCAGTTCTGGGACTAGCGGGGGGGAGAACATTCAGTACTTC. This codes for CASSSGTSGGENIQYF.

This clonotype was observed a handful of times. The rearrangement links TRBV30 to TRBJ1-2; D gene unclear. Trimming took 1 base from V and 3 from J, leaving 0 bases between them. Germline V lookup: CDR1 GTSNPN, CDR2 SVGIG (reference sequence). The CDR3 runs 10 residues. The CDR3 nucleotides are TGTGCCTGGAGTGACTATGGCTACACCTTC. Translated, it gives CAWSDYGYTF. The full variable domain, rest sourced from reference TRBV30 and TRBJ1-2, is SQTIHQWPATLVQPVGSPLSLECTVEGTSNPNLYWYRQAAGRGLQLLFYSVGIGQISSEVPQNLSASRPQDRQFILSSKKLLLSDSGFYLCAWSDYGYTFGSGTRLTVV.

As for this clonotype: One end of the junction fails to match germline, which may point to a read error. This chain connects TRBV5-1 to TRBJ2-7, with 12 bases that match TRBD2. The CDR3 totals 19 residues. The V gene's germline CDR1 is SGHRS and CDR2 YFSETQ. DNA of the CDR3: TGCGCCAGCAGCTGGGTACCGACTAGCGGGGGACCAAGCCTCTACGAGCTGTACTTC. Its translation is CASSWVPTSGGPSLYELYF. Complete variable domain (other parts from reference TRBV5-1 and TRBJ2-7): KAGVTQTPRYLIKTRGQQVTLSCSPISGHRSVSWYQQTPGQGLQFLFEYFSETQRNKGNFPGRFSGRQFSNSRSEMNVSTLELGDSALYLCASSWVPTSGGPSLYELYFGPGTRLTVT.

This clonotype showed up just once. In DNA, the CDR3 is TGTGCCAGCAGTACTGCAGGTGGTCGGAATTCACCCCTCCACTTT. The encoded protein is CASSTAGGRNSPLHF. The chain has TRBV6-5 and TRBJ1-6, with no clear D. Trimming shortened V by 5 bases and J by 7 bases, and 15 bases separated the two germline ends. This CDR3 has 15 residues. CDR1 and CDR2 from the germline V gene are MNHEY and SVGAGI.

The V and J genes are TRBV5-6 and TRBJ2-3; 7 positions match TRBD1. The germline V gene has CDR1 SGHDT and CDR2 YYEEEE. The CDR3 is 16 amino acids. V lost 2 bases, J lost 5 bases, and 11 bases stayed unmatched. The DNA for the CDR3 is TGTGCCAGCAGCTTCCAGACAGGGAAGAGGGGAGATACGCAGTATTTT. Amino acid sequence: CASSFQTGKRGDTQYF.

The chain uses TRBV5-4 and TRBJ1-6; 8 nucleotides agree with TRBD1. V lost 3 bases, J lost 8 bases, and 4 bases stayed unmatched. Germline lookup yields CDR1 SGHNT and CDR2 YYREEE (reference sequence). The CDR3 loop spans 14 amino acids. Written as DNA, the CDR3 is TGTGCCAGCAGCTGGGACAGGAGTTATTCACCCCTCCACTTT. It is translated as CASSWDRSYSPLHF.

This clonotype was recorded a few times. The J gene is TRBJ2-6, the V gene TRBV9; D not resolved. The V end was cut by 3 bases, the J end by 0 bases, with 10 bases between. CDR1 is SGDLS, CDR2 YYNGEE, per germline. The length of the CDR3 is 16 residues. The CDR3 reads CASSESFGSGANVLTF. The CDR3, as DNA: TGTGCCAGCAGCGAATCATTCGGCTCTGGGGCCAACGTCCTGACTTTC. Full variable domain (rest looked up from reference TRBV9 and TRBJ2-6): DSGVTQTPKHLITATGQRVTLRCSPRSGDLSVYWYQQSLDQGLQFLIQYYNGEERAKGNILERFSAQQFPDLHSELNLSSLELGDSALYFCASSESFGSGANVLTFGAGSRLTVL.